This T cell receptor (beta chain) was captured in a study of shared clonotypes between healthy human individuals. About the study: Contributing individuals were a couple of females and three males aged 18 to 49. Whole-study results and caveats: The study sampled only blood, and tissue repertoires likely differ.

About this clone: Its matching antigen is unknown.

From germline, CDR1 is SGHNT and CDR2 YYREEE (reference sequence). The junction had 16 bases not matched to a gene; V was cut back by 4 bases and J by 9 bases. CDR3 length: 16 amino acids. Each cell subset's genomic DNA was divided evenly among several immunoSEQ plates. TCRdb's table, derived via immunoSEQ multiplex PCR, lists solely in-frame clones and lacks some. In the table there are hundreds of thousands of clones, about 76% of which are singletons. Input material: PBMCs. The receptor was isolated from a woman aged 35 to 49 in good health. Some clones in this sample may be carry-over from other donors' samples. The chain has TRBV5-4 and TRBJ2-7; 10 nucleotides align to TRBD2. CDR3 nucleotides: TGTGCCAGCAGCCCCCCCCGAGGACTAGCGGAGCCCAGGCAGTACTTC. This gives the protein CASSPPRGLAEPRQYF.